The 31 T cell receptor beta chains below all came from one sample that was sequenced in a study of identical twins. TCRdb reanalysed the 5' RACE reads using MiXCR and keeps one entry per CDR3 protein. The table lists approximately 220,000 distinct CDR3 sequences, approximately 8% of them singletons. These same data were also listed under a study on yellow fever vaccine responses in identical twins.

The specimen was CD8+ T cells sorted from blood. These receptors were collected from a woman between 18 and 29 years old in good health.

The rearrangement links TRBV11-3 to TRBJ2-7, with a tentative D call TRBD1 (5 bases). V gave up 4 bases and J gave up 0 bases, with 13 bases separating them. Germline V gives CDR1 SGHNT, CDR2 YENEEA. CDR3 length equals 15 residues. The CDR3 region is CASSSRTTSSYEQYF. The CDR3 nucleotides are TGTGCCAGCAGCTCTCGGACAACGAGCTCCTACGAGCAGTACTTC.

The CDR3 sequence: CASSEDRVTDTQYF. CDR3 sequence (DNA): TGTGCCAGCAGTGAAGACAGGGTGACAGATACGCAGTATTTT. The V and J genes are TRBV25-1 and TRBJ2-3, with TRBD1 identical over 7 bases. CDR3 size: 14 residues. Trimming took 2 bases from V and 3 from J; bases not matched to a gene: 2. Germline values: CDR1 MGHDK, CDR2 SYGVNS.

The chain combines TRBV24-1 with TRBJ2-1; D not certain. This CDR3 has 14 residues. The V end lost 2 bases, the J end lost 3 bases, and 7 bases lay between the germline ends. Germline CDR1 reads KGHDR; CDR2 reads SFDVKD. The CDR3 nucleotides read TGTGCCACCAGTGATTGGTCTAACTACAATGAGCAGTTCTTC. Protein product: CATSDWSNYNEQFF.

This CDR3 is CASSLVGDKLSYGYTF. The DNA for the CDR3 is TGTGCCAGCAGCTTAGTCGGGGACAAGTTGAGCTATGGCTACACCTTC. V usage is TRBV13 and J usage is TRBJ1-2; TRBD1 is a possible D gene (6 bases). Trimming left V 1 base short and J 4 bases short, with 16 bases between. The CDR3 length is 16 residues. Per germline, CDR1 PRHDT and CDR2 FYEKMQ (reference sequence).

This clonotype showed up many times. The chain links TRBV28 to TRBJ2-2; 11 positions match TRBD2. The CDR3 loop spans 17 amino acids. Trimming cost V 3 bases and J 4 bases; bases outside gene matches: 7. Germline lookup yields CDR1 MDHEN and CDR2 SYDVKM. The CDR3 loop reads CASSFPLAGGSTGELFF. The CDR3 DNA reads as TGTGCCAGCAGTTTCCCCCTAGCGGGGGGCAGCACCGGGGAGCTGTTTTTT.

The V gene is TRBV5-5, the J gene TRBJ2-1, with D tentatively TRBD2 (5 bases). This CDR3 has 16 residues. Germline CDR1 is SGHKS and CDR2 is YYEKEE (reference sequence). V lost 4 bases and J 4 bases, leaving 18 bases between the germline ends. CDR3 nucleotide sequence: TGTGCCAGCAGCACGAATGGACGGAGGACTTACAATGAGCAGTTCTTC. Its translation is CASSTNGRRTYNEQFF.

The gene calls are TRBV12-3 or TRBV12-4 and TRBJ2-3, with D possibly matching TRBD2 (7 bases). The CDR3 spans 16 residues. V was trimmed by 6 bases and J by 6 bases, leaving 22 bases between them. The CDR3 nucleotides read TGTGCCAGCAGCGGGGACGGGGGGCGGGTCGGGGATACGCAGTATTTT. It codes for CASSGDGGRVGDTQYF.

This clonotype was seen at least ten times. The chain has TRBV6-4 and TRBJ2-3; D unclear. CDR1 and CDR2 (germline): MRHNA, SNTAGT. The CDR3 is made up of 14 amino acids. V shed 0 bases and J shed 4 bases, with 8 bases lying between them. DNA of the CDR3: TGTGCCAGCAGTGACTCAGTAGAATCAGATACGCAGTATTTT. The encoded protein is CASSDSVESDTQYF.

The J gene is TRBJ1-4, the V gene TRBV12-3 or TRBV12-4, with D possibly matching TRBD1 (5 bases). This CDR3 contains 15 residues. V lost 5 bases and J 5 bases, leaving 15 bases between the germline ends. CDR3 loop: CASSRQGRWNEKLFF. The CDR3 DNA reads TGTGCCAGCAGTCGGCAGGGACGGTGGAATGAAAAACTGTTTTTT.

The V gene is TRBV19, the J gene TRBJ2-7; 11 positions agree with TRBD2. With 0 bases clipped from V and 0 bases from J, the junction kept 7 bases outside the gene matches. Germline CDR1 and CDR2: LNHDA and SQIVND (reference sequence). This CDR3 spans 18 amino acids. The CDR3 DNA reads as TGTGCCAGTAGTATAGAGCCTAGCGGGGGGCCCAGCTCCTACGAGCAGTACGTC. It is translated as CASSIEPSGGPSSYEQYV.

This clonotype occurred a few times. The V call is TRBV4-1, the J call TRBJ1-2, with 8 bases matching TRBD1. V trimming: 2 bases; J trimming: 3 bases; junction bases outside the gene matches: 11. This CDR3 has 17 amino acids. The germline CDR1 and CDR2 sequences are MGHRA and YSYEKL. Written as DNA, the CDR3 is TGCGCCAGCAGCCAAACCTCCGGGACAGGCGGAGACTATGGCTACACCTTC. Amino acid sequence: CASSQTSGTGGDYGYTF.

The V gene is TRBV6-4, the J gene TRBJ2-5; D gene unclear. The ends were cut back, 7 bases at V and 0 bases at J, with 21 bases in the middle. Per germline, CDR1 MRHNA and CDR2 SNTAGT. The length of the CDR3 is 17 residues. CDR3 DNA sequence: TGTGCCAGCACTAGACCGTATTCACTCCGAAACCAAGAGACCCAGTACTTC. Its translation: CASTRPYSLRNQETQYF.

This clonotype has a count of ten or more. The chain uses TRBV29-1 and TRBJ2-1, with D possibly being TRBD1 or TRBD2 (5 bases each). V was pared by 8 bases and J by 7 bases, with 12 bases between. The CDR3 runs 11 residues. CDR1 SQVTM and CDR2 ANQGSEA come from the germline V gene. CDR3: CSSPWGNEQFF. DNA for the CDR3: TGCAGCTCCCCCTGGGGGAATGAGCAGTTCTTC.

This clonotype was seen many times. J is TRBJ2-1 and V is TRBV7-9; the match to TRBD2 covers 10 bases. The CDR3 runs to 14 residues. Germline CDR1 reads SEHNR; CDR2 reads FQNEAQ (reference sequence). V lost 3 bases and J lost 6; bases outside the gene matches: 2. DNA of the CDR3: TGTGCCAGCAGCTTCAGCGGGAGGGGCAATGAGCAGTTCTTC. Translated, it gives CASSFSGRGNEQFF.

This clonotype showed up just a few times. The chain is built from TRBV7-7 and TRBJ2-3; D gene uncertain. The V end was cut by 5 bases, the J end by 0 bases, with 12 bases between. Germline CDR1 and CDR2: SSHAT and FNYEAQ (reference sequence). The CDR3 length is 15 residues. The CDR3 here is CASSPTSSSTDTQYF. The CDR3 DNA reads as TGTGCCAGCAGCCCGACGAGTTCTAGCACAGATACGCAGTATTTT.

This clonotype turned up a few times. The chain uses TRBV6-2 or TRBV6-3 and TRBJ2-7, with 7 bases lining up with TRBD2. The V gene end was trimmed by 5 bases and the J gene end by 0 bases; junction bases not matched to a gene: 10. Germline lookup yields CDR1 MNHEY and CDR2 SVGEGT. There are 16 residues in the CDR3. The CDR3 DNA reads as TGTGCCAGCAGTCCCCAAGGGAGGGCCCGCTCCTACGAGCAGTACTTC. It is translated as CASSPQGRARSYEQYF.

This rearrangement joins TRBV27 to TRBJ2-7, with 7 bases identical to TRBD1. Germline assignment: CDR1 MNHEY and CDR2 SMNVEV (reference sequence). The length of the CDR3 is 14 residues. V dropped 6 bases and J dropped 3; count of bases not matched to a gene: 8. In DNA form, the CDR3 reads TGTGCCAGCAGCAAAGCAGGACAGGTCTACGAGCAGTACTTC. Encoded protein: CASSKAGQVYEQYF.

The chain uses TRBV15 and TRBJ2-5; D tentatively fits TRBD1 or TRBD2 (7 bases each). This CDR3 is built from 17 residues. Trimming cost V 0 bases and J 1 base, with 15 bases left between them. The germline V gene encodes CDR1 LNHNV and CDR2 YYDKDF (reference sequence). The CDR3 coding sequence is TGTGCCACCAGCAGAGATCTGGGAGGGGGCTTCCAAGAGACCCAGTACTTC. Amino acids: CATSRDLGGGFQETQYF.

This clonotype was detected only a few times. This chain uses TRBV20-1 with TRBJ2-7; D is ambiguous. Germline assignment: CDR1 DFQATT and CDR2 SNEGSKA (reference sequence). V lost 5 bases and J 3 bases, leaving 17 bases between the germline ends. The CDR3 length is 14 residues. For the CDR3, the DNA is TGCAGTGCTCAGAGGTTAGTGAACGACTACGAGCAGTACGTC. This encodes CSAQRLVNDYEQYV.

This clonotype was observed a few times. The chain employs TRBV6-1 and TRBJ2-3; unclear D gene. The CDR3 length is 14 residues. The V end was cut by 6 bases, the J end by 3 bases, with 13 bases between. The germline gives CDR1 MNHNS, CDR2 SASEGT. CDR3 nucleotides: TGTGCCAGCAGCCCCTGGGCAGGAACAGATACGCAGTATTTT. Its translation is CASSPWAGTDTQYF.

This clonotype was counted at least ten times. This sequence joins TRBV4-1 and TRBJ1-1; 7 bases fit TRBD1. CDR3 length equals 16 residues. Germline lookup yields CDR1 MGHRA and CDR2 YSYEKL. With V trimmed by 1 base and J by 0 bases, 5 bases remained unmatched. The CDR3: CASSQASGGMNTEAFF. As DNA, the CDR3 is TGCGCCAGCAGCCAAGCCTCAGGGGGAATGAACACTGAAGCTTTCTTT.

In its sample, this clonotype was seen many times. This chain uses TRBV28 with TRBJ2-7; a possible D gene is TRBD1 (5 bases). The CDR3 totals 12 residues. Trimming took off 5 bases at V and 7 bases at J, with 12 bases between the two ends. From germline, CDR1 is MDHEN and CDR2 SYDVKM. CDR3 in amino acids: CASSPPGWEQYF. The CDR3 nucleotides read TGTGCCAGCAGTCCCCCAGGGTGGGAGCAGTACTTC.

The gene calls are TRBV20-1 and TRBJ2-7; 7 bases are a match to TRBD2. Germline lookup yields CDR1 DFQATT and CDR2 SNEGSKA (reference sequence). CDR3 size: 13 residues. Germline trimming cut 0 bases from V and 3 bases from J; bases unmatched to any gene: 2. For the CDR3, the DNA is TGCAGTGCTAGAGAGGGAGGGGACTACGAGCAGTACTTC. Translating gives CSAREGGDYEQYF.

The chain is built from TRBV5-1 and TRBJ2-7; the D call may be TRBD1 or TRBD2 (5 bases each). The CDR3 runs to 15 residues. In germline, CDR1 is SGHRS, CDR2 YFSETQ. Trimming took 0 bases from V and 7 from J, leaving 17 bases between them. CDR3 region: CASSLDTGPSREQYF. CDR3 DNA: TGCGCCAGCAGCTTGGATACGGGACCTTCCCGTGAGCAGTACTTC.

This chain connects TRBV9 to TRBJ1-3; D is possibly TRBD1 (5 bases). Germline V CDR1 and CDR2: SGDLS, YYNGEE. This CDR3 comprises 15 residues. The V and J ends lost 0 bases and 2 bases respectively, with 9 bases between them. The CDR3 here is CASSVGTGTGNTIYF. CDR3 DNA sequence: TGTGCCAGCAGCGTAGGAACAGGCACTGGAAACACCATATATTTT.

This clonotype was seen a few times. The rearrangement uses TRBV6-2 or TRBV6-3 and TRBJ2-7; TRBD2 matches 7 bases. With 2 bases clipped from V and 4 bases from J, the junction kept 5 bases outside the gene matches. Germline values: CDR1 MNHEY, CDR2 SVGEGT. CDR3 length: 14 amino acids. The CDR3 sequence is CASSYPAGRYEQYV. CDR3 nucleotides: TGTGCCAGCAGTTACCCAGCGGGGAGATACGAGCAGTACGTC.

This clonotype occurred a few times. The chain links TRBV4-1 to TRBJ2-6; D remains unclear. Trimming took 1 base from V and 1 from J, leaving 11 bases between them. The CDR3 has 17 residues. Germline CDR1 reads MGHRA; CDR2 reads YSYEKL. The CDR3 loop is CASSQVLMGSGANVLTF. In nucleotides, the CDR3 is TGCGCCAGCAGCCAAGTGTTAATGGGTTCTGGGGCCAACGTCCTGACTTTC.

The chain employs TRBV5-6 and TRBJ1-5; 7 nucleotides align to TRBD1. The CDR3 extends over 15 amino acids. V shed 4 bases, J shed 5 bases, and the junction held 9 bases outside the gene matches. CDR1 and CDR2 (germline): SGHDT, YYEEEE. The CDR3: CASSVHGTADQPQHF. The CDR3 DNA follows: TGTGCCAGCAGCGTACACGGGACAGCCGATCAGCCCCAGCATTTT.

The table lists this clonotype with a few counts. J is TRBJ1-4 and V is TRBV15; 9 positions match TRBD1. The germline gives CDR1 LNHNV, CDR2 YYDKDF (reference sequence). V lost 0 bases to trimming and J lost 5 bases; unmatched junction nucleotides: 7. This CDR3 region has 17 residues. The DNA for the CDR3 is TGTGCCACCAGCAGAGATCGGCGACAGGGGGGAAATGAAAAACTGTTTTTT. Translating it yields CATSRDRRQGGNEKLFF. Variable domain in full (rest from reference TRBV15 and TRBJ1-4): DAMVIQNPRYQVTQFGKPVTLSCSQTLNHNVMYWYQQKSSQAPKLLFHYYDKDFNNEADTPDNFQSRRPNTSFCFLDIRSPGLGDTAMYLCATSRDRRQGGNEKLFFGSGTQLSVL.

This clonotype was picked up a small number of times. Written as DNA, the CDR3 is TGCAGTGCTAGAGTGCTACGGGGCACAGATACGCAGTATTTT. Protein: CSARVLRGTDTQYF. The chain employs TRBV20-1 and TRBJ2-3; D uncertain. V was shortened by 1 base and J by 1 base, with 9 bases between the two germline ends. Germline lookup yields CDR1 DFQATT and CDR2 SNEGSKA (reference sequence). The CDR3 has 14 amino acids.

This clonotype has more than one count but fewer than ten. This chain joins TRBV7-9 and TRBJ2-5; 9 bases align to TRBD1. The CDR3 contains 17 residues. Per germline, CDR1 SEHNR and CDR2 FQNEAQ (reference sequence). After removal of 2 bases from V and 5 bases from J, the junction contained 12 bases not matched to a gene. CDR3 residues: CASSLQPGQGEGETQYF. The CDR3 nucleotides read TGTGCCAGCAGCTTACAACCGGGACAGGGAGAAGGGGAGACCCAGTACTTC.